This TCR beta chain was documented in a study of CD4+ T cells in melanoma. Study-level results: A reported correlation linked neoantigen-specific CD4+ T cells to CD8+, macrophage and B cell function. Reportedly, melanoma neoantigen-specific CD4+ T cells showed varied differentiation states.

As concerns this clone: What it binds is unknown.

Measured with immunoSEQ multiplex PCR; TCRdb has only the in-frame clones, and not every one. The sample includes 13,000 or so clones, around two thirds seen only once; the top ten take 15% to 20%. The receptor was derived from a human donor with melanoma. Input material: cells from a culture (not recorded whether cultured in vitro).

In DNA form, the CDR3 reads TGTGCCAGTAGTAATTTGAGGACAGGGGTCACAGATACGCAGTATTTT. Its translation: CASSNLRTGVTDTQYF. V gene TRBV19 combines with J gene TRBJ2-3, with 9 bases that match TRBD1. Germline CDR1 reads LNHDA; CDR2 reads SQIVND (reference sequence). CDR3 length equals 16 residues. Losses at the gene ends were 4 bases for V and 2 bases for J; bases not matched to a gene: 7.